This T cell receptor (beta chain) was found in a study of tumor-infiltrating lymphocytes in primary liver carcinoma. Study information: Sample yields, roughly 3.65 to 8 million productive TCRbeta reads, were similar across the tissue types. Notes on the study in general: The top-250-clone fraction was significantly higher in tumors than in blood (p = 0.039). It was observed that only about 7-24% of the top clones appeared in every one of the five tumor regions.

This clonotype was observed once. Its specificity is not known. At one boundary the junction diverges from the germline segment, which might be a read error. Starting material for RNA and DNA co-extraction consisted of about 17-30 mg of unsorted bulk tissue. The authors sampled five separate regions per tumor. The CDR3 is made up of 18 amino acids. Germline-derived CDR1 and CDR2 are MDHEN and SYDVKM. Synthesis of TCR beta cDNA was carried out from about 0.55 ug total RNA with a constant-region primer. Slightly modified ARM-PCR with three nested multiplex PCR rounds yielded TCR beta libraries. Amplification in the first two PCR rounds was performed using TRBV1-TRBV30 forward primers and a C-beta reverse primer for approximately 10 cycles each. TCRdb re-called the multiplex PCR reads through MiXCR, storing one row per CDR3 protein. The data contain 40,000 to 45,000 distinct CDR3 sequences, about three quarters of them seen just once; the ten biggest clones take up approximately 19%.

The source material was liver tumor tissue from sampling region 2. The sample's subset: tumor region T2, inferior pole. The sequence was collected from a man aged 35 to 55 with primary liver carcinoma and hepatitis B virus infection. This sequence joins TRBV28 and TRBJ2-6; tentatively, D is TRBD1 (6 bases). DNA of the CDR3: TGTGCCAGCAGCAGGGGTGTGACCGTCCTCTCTGGGGTCAACGTCCTGACTTTC. Translated, it gives CASSRGVTVLSGVNVLTF.